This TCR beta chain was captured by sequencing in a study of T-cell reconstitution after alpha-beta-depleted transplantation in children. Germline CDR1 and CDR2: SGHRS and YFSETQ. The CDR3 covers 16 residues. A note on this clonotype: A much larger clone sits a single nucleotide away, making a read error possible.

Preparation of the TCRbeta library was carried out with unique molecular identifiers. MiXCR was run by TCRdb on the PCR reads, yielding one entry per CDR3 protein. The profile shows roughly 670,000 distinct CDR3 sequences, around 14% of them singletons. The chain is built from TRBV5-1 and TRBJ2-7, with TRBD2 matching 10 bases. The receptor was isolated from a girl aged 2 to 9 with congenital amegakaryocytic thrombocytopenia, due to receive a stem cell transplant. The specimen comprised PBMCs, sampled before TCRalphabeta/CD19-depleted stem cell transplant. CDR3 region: CARSLNPSGRVYEQYF. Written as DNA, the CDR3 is TGCGCCAGGAGCTTGAATCCTAGCGGGAGAGTTTACGAGCAGTACTTC.